The 31 T cell receptor beta chains below come from one sample, sequenced in a study of T cells in Graves' hyperthyroidism and ophthalmopathy. Amplified TCR beta CDR3 regions derived from RNA transcripts. The TCR CDR3 was amplified in a first-round RT-PCR using the HTBI primer set. TCRdb passed the multiplex PCR reads through MiXCR, listing each CDR3 protein once. The table includes around 560,000 distinct CDR3 sequences, 16% detected once. The sample was blood. Source of these receptors: a young woman with Graves' hyperthyroidism.

This clonotype came up many times. The chain recombines TRBV20-1 with TRBJ2-1, with 12 bases fitting TRBD2. The CDR3 is 16 amino acids. The J segment lost 6 bases and the V segment lost 5 bases, leaving 11 bases of the junction unmatched. Germline V gene data show CDR1 as DFQATT and CDR2 as SNEGSKA (reference sequence). The CDR3 loop is CSAFTGTSGLVNEQFF. The CDR3 region has the DNA TGCAGTGCTTTTACCGGGACTAGCGGGTTGGTCAATGAGCAGTTCTTC.

This chain uses TRBV20-1 with TRBJ1-5; 8 bases agree with TRBD1. J lost 10 bases, V lost 6 bases, and 8 bases had no gene match. The CDR3 length is 12 residues. The germline V gene has CDR1 DFQATT and CDR2 SNEGSKA (reference sequence). The chain's CDR3 is CSAGTGRGPQHF. CDR3 in DNA: TGCAGTGCAGGGACAGGTAGAGGACCCCAGCATTTT.

This clonotype was recorded a few times. This chain uses TRBV30 with TRBJ2-1, with TRBD2 matching 11 bases. Germline loops: CDR1 GTSNPN, CDR2 SVGIG (reference sequence). The J segment lost 8 bases and the V segment lost 4 bases, leaving 4 bases of the junction unmatched. This CDR3 is 13 amino acids long. The CDR3 reads CAWTSGGRDEQFF. Written as DNA, the CDR3 is TGTGCCTGGACTAGCGGGGGGAGGGATGAGCAGTTCTTC.

Many counts were recorded for this clonotype. The chain links TRBV11-3 to TRBJ2-7, with 9 bases fitting TRBD2. Germline V CDR1 and CDR2: SGHNT, YENEEA. The J segment lost 3 bases and the V segment lost 3 bases, leaving 3 bases of the junction unmatched. The CDR3 runs to 14 residues. In DNA form, the CDR3 reads TGTGCCAGCAGCTTTAGCGGGAGCGGCTACGAGCAGTACTTC. Translating gives CASSFSGSGYEQYF. The variable domain in full, with the rest retrieved from reference TRBV11-3 and TRBJ2-7, is EAGVVQSPRYKIIEKKQPVAFWCNPISGHNTLYWYLQNLGQGPELLIRYENEEAVDDSQLPKDRFSAERLKGVDSTLKIQPAELGDSAVYLCASSFSGSGYEQYFGPGTRLTVT.

This clonotype was counted only a few times. This chain joins TRBV14 and TRBJ2-1; 7 bases map to TRBD1. The CDR3 is 14 amino acids. CDR1 is SGHDN, CDR2 FVKESK, per germline. V was pared by 6 bases and J by 4 bases, with 6 bases of the junction left unmatched. CDR3 coding DNA: TGTGCCAGCAGGAGGACAGGAGCTTACAATGAGCAGTTCTTC. Translation gives CASRRTGAYNEQFF.

The genes are TRBV2 and TRBJ2-2; D possibly corresponds to TRBD2 (6 bases). This CDR3 comprises 15 residues. The germline gives CDR1 SNHLY, CDR2 FYNNEI. V was pared by 7 bases and J by 5 bases, with 17 bases between. The CDR3 DNA sequence: TGTGCCAGCAAAAGGGTGGTAGCGGCTACCGGGGAGCTGTTTTTT. Its translation: CASKRVVAATGELFF.

In this sample, this clonotype turned up a few times. The rearrangement links TRBV10-1 to TRBJ2-7; the match to TRBD1 covers 9 bases. CDR1 is WNHNN and CDR2 is SYGVQD in the germline V gene (reference sequence). The J segment lost 0 bases and the V segment lost 4 bases, leaving 7 bases of the junction unmatched. The length of the CDR3 is 16 residues. DNA of the CDR3: TGCGCCAGCAGTGCTTCGGGGACAGGGATCTCCTACGAGCAGTACTTC. Translated: CASSASGTGISYEQYF.

In its sample, this clonotype was seen a few times. The chain employs TRBV29-1 and TRBJ2-1, with 7 bases fitting TRBD2. V shed 7 bases, J shed 7 bases, and the junction held 1 base outside the gene matches. The germline V gene has CDR1 SQVTM and CDR2 ANQGSEA. There are 10 residues in the CDR3. The CDR3 region is CSGGGNEQFF. The CDR3 region has the DNA TGCAGCGGGGGGGGAAATGAGCAGTTCTTC.

This rearrangement joins TRBV3-1 to TRBJ2-4, with 7 bases identical to TRBD1. The germline V gene has CDR1 LGHDT and CDR2 YNNKEL (reference sequence). This CDR3 is 20 amino acids long. Unmatched junction bases numbered 16, after V lost 1 base and J lost 1 base. The CDR3 reads CASSQAQGGAAQLAKNIQYF. In DNA form, the CDR3 reads TGTGCCAGCAGCCAAGCGCAAGGGGGCGCGGCCCAGCTGGCCAAAAACATTCAGTACTTC. Full variable domain (rest looked up from reference TRBV3-1 and TRBJ2-4): DTAVSQTPKYLVTQMGNDKSIKCEQNLGHDTMYWYKQDSKKFLKIMFSYNNKELIINETVPNRFSPKSPDKAHLNLHINSLELGDSAVYFCASSQAQGGAAQLAKNIQYFGAGTRLSVL.

This clonotype was detected ten times or more. This chain links TRBV28 with TRBJ2-7; D possibly corresponds to TRBD1 (6 bases). The germline gives CDR1 MDHEN, CDR2 SYDVKM. V was cut by 6 bases and J by 0 bases, with 15 bases left in between. CDR3 length equals 15 residues. CDR3 region: CASSSGTRSSYEQYF. The CDR3 nucleotides are TGTGCCAGCAGCTCTGGGACACGGAGCTCCTACGAGCAGTACTTC.

This clonotype appeared many times. V and J are TRBV11-2 and TRBJ2-3; 8 nucleotides agree with TRBD1. The germline gives CDR1 SGHAT, CDR2 FQNNGV. The CDR3 spans 15 residues. After removal of 2 bases from V and 2 bases from J, the junction contained 3 bases not matched to a gene. In DNA, the CDR3 is TGTGCCAGCAGCTTATGGGGACAGGCCACAGATACGCAGTATTTT. Translation gives CASSLWGQATDTQYF. The variable domain in full, completed from reference TRBV11-2 and TRBJ2-3, reads EAGVAQSPRYKIIEKRQSVAFWCNPISGHATLYWYQQILGQGPKLLIQFQNNGVVDDSQLPKDRFSAERLKGVDSTLKIQPAKLEDSAVYLCASSLWGQATDTQYFGPGTRLTVL.

This clonotype has more than one count but fewer than ten. The genes are TRBV7-8 and TRBJ2-2, with TRBD2 matching over 7 bases. Germline-derived CDR1 and CDR2 are SGHVS and FQNEAQ. J was trimmed by 4 bases and V by 1 base; bases with no gene match: 12. CDR3 length: 18 residues. Here the CDR3 reads CASSLGVGGSRGTGELFF. In nucleotides, the CDR3 is TGTGCCAGCAGCTTAGGGGTTGGCGGGAGTAGGGGCACCGGGGAGCTGTTTTTT.

This clonotype was found a few times. V is TRBV3-1 and J is TRBJ2-3; no definite D call. Per the germline V gene, CDR1 is LGHDT and CDR2 is YNNKEL (reference sequence). CDR3 length equals 12 residues. Between the trimmed V and J ends, which lost 9 bases and 6 bases, there was a span of 13 bases. This chain's CDR3 is CASVGIEDTQYF. In DNA, the CDR3 is TGTGCCAGTGTTGGCATCGAGGATACGCAGTATTTT.

This clonotype showed up just a few times. The V gene is TRBV20-1, the J gene TRBJ2-1, with D tentatively TRBD2 (6 bases). The germline V and J ends were trimmed by 1 base and 0 bases, with 13 bases remaining between them. Germline-derived CDR1 and CDR2 are DFQATT and SNEGSKA (reference sequence). CDR3 length equals 16 residues. In nucleotides, the CDR3 is TGCAGTGCTAGAGTGATTGCGGGACTCTCCTACAATGAGCAGTTCTTC. This gives the protein CSARVIAGLSYNEQFF.

This clonotype was recorded at least ten times. The genes are TRBV3-1 and TRBJ1-5, with 7 bases matching TRBD1. With 4 bases clipped from V and 7 bases from J, the junction kept 7 bases outside the gene matches. Germline V CDR1 and CDR2: LGHDT, YNNKEL (reference sequence). CDR3 length: 14 amino acids. The DNA of the CDR3 is TGTGCCAGCAGCCTGGACAGGAAGGGGCAGCCCCAGCATTTT. It yields the protein CASSLDRKGQPQHF.

This clonotype was seen at least ten times. One end of the junction varies from germline; a read error may be responsible. This chain uses TRBV4-1 with TRBJ1-1; D is undetermined. CDR1 and CDR2 (germline): MGHRA, YSYEKL. The CDR3 length is 13 residues. CDR3 nucleotides: TGTGCCAGCAGCCAAGAGGAGAACACTGAAGCTTTCTTT. The encoded protein is CASSQEENTEAFF.

This clonotype came up a few times. In DNA form, the CDR3 reads TGTGCCAGCAGTGAAGCGGGGCAGGGGGACTACGAGCAGTACTTC. Amino acid sequence: CASSEAGQGDYEQYF. The chain couples TRBV6-1 to TRBJ2-7; 7 bases are shared with TRBD1. This CDR3 contains 15 residues. Germline CDR1 reads MNHNS; CDR2 reads SASEGT. V lost 0 bases, J lost 3 bases, and 5 bases stayed unmatched.

The chain recombines TRBV6-2 or TRBV6-3 with TRBJ1-2, with 7 positions matching TRBD1. The CDR3 totals 15 residues. Germline assignment: CDR1 MNHEY and CDR2 SVGEGT. Unmatched junction bases numbered 11, after V lost 6 bases and J lost 4 bases. The CDR3 protein is CASRPDRAQFYGYTF. The CDR3 DNA follows: TGTGCCAGCAGACCCGACAGGGCCCAATTCTATGGCTACACCTTC.

This clonotype was seen many times. This chain connects TRBV7-2 to TRBJ1-2; the D gene is possibly TRBD1 (6 bases). CDR1 SGHTA and CDR2 FQGNSA come from the germline V gene. Trimming took off 2 bases at V and 4 bases at J, with 11 bases between the two ends. The CDR3 spans 14 residues. CDR3 amino acids: CASSLYRAIYGYTF. DNA for the CDR3: TGTGCCAGCAGCTTATACAGGGCGATCTATGGCTACACCTTC.

This clonotype turned up a few times. The gene calls are TRBV11-2 and TRBJ2-1; no reliable D call. V lost 0 bases to trimming and J lost 2 bases, with 14 bases between them. This CDR3 is built from 17 residues. Per germline, CDR1 SGHAT and CDR2 FQNNGV. CDR3 in amino acids: CASSLDDVGFAYNEQFF. For the CDR3, the DNA is TGTGCCAGCAGCTTAGATGACGTCGGGTTCGCCTACAATGAGCAGTTCTTC.

The V gene is TRBV5-1, the J gene TRBJ2-7; possible D gene TRBD2, 6 bases. With 4 bases removed from V and 2 bases from J, the gap between germline ends came to 13 bases. CDR3 length: 14 amino acids. Germline V gene sequence: CDR1 SGHRS, CDR2 YFSETQ. CDR3 DNA sequence: TGCGCCAGCAGCGGGGTTAGCGGAACCTACGAGCAGTACTTC. Its protein product is CASSGVSGTYEQYF.

This clonotype was seen at least ten times. The gene calls are TRBV6-2 or TRBV6-3 and TRBJ1-2, with D uncertain. CDR1 MNHEY and CDR2 SVGEGT come from the germline V gene. The CDR3 has 16 amino acids. V shed 5 bases and J shed 2 bases, with 18 bases lying between them. CDR3 nucleotides: TGTGCCAGCAGTACGGGATGGGCCAGACAAAACTATGGCTACACCTTC. Protein sequence: CASSTGWARQNYGYTF.

This clonotype was observed many times. The chain employs TRBV20-1 and TRBJ2-2, with a tentative D call TRBD2 (6 bases). With 1 base removed from V and 5 bases from J, the gap between germline ends came to 14 bases. The CDR3 extends over 15 amino acids. Germline V gene data show CDR1 as DFQATT and CDR2 as SNEGSKA (reference sequence). CDR3 nucleotide sequence: TGCAGTGCTAGAGGAGGACCAGGGAGGACCGGGGAGCTGTTTTTT. It is translated as CSARGGPGRTGELFF.

V is TRBV5-1 and J is TRBJ1-6; a possible D gene is TRBD1 (5 bases). Germline V gene data show CDR1 as SGHRS and CDR2 as YFSETQ. The ends were cut back, 2 bases at V and 8 bases at J, with 14 bases in the middle. CDR3 length: 15 residues. The DNA for the CDR3 is TGCGCCAGCAGCTTCGGACCCCTGGGGGATTCACCCCTCCACTTT. Translation: CASSFGPLGDSPLHF.

In its sample, this clonotype was seen many times. The chain links TRBV7-9 to TRBJ2-5; D is perhaps TRBD2 (5 bases). The V and J ends lost 0 bases and 4 bases respectively, with 9 bases between them. CDR1 and CDR2 from the germline V gene are SEHNR and FQNEAQ (reference sequence). This CDR3 is 14 amino acids long. The CDR3 here is CASSLAERPETQYF. The CDR3 nucleotides read TGTGCCAGCAGCTTAGCGGAGCGGCCAGAGACCCAGTACTTC.

This clonotype was recorded once. This chain joins TRBV12-3 or TRBV12-4 and TRBJ2-2; 9 nucleotides align to TRBD2. The CDR3 covers 15 residues. The J segment lost 5 bases and the V segment lost 3 bases, leaving 4 bases of the junction unmatched. In DNA form, the CDR3 reads TGTGCCAGCAGTTTTGGCGGGGGGGCGACCGGGGAGCTGTTTTTT. Translating gives CASSFGGGATGELFF.

In its sample, this clonotype was seen a few times. With a much larger clone just one base away, this may be a read error. The genes are TRBV12-3 or TRBV12-4 and TRBJ2-1; D is unresolved. The CDR3 is 16 amino acids. Here the CDR3 reads CASSALTPHGYNEQSF. The DNA of the CDR3 is TGTGCCAGCAGTGCTCTGACACCTCATGGGTACAATGAGCAGTCCTTC.

This clonotype was observed at least ten times. V gene TRBV2 combines with J gene TRBJ2-2; unclear D gene. There are 13 residues in the CDR3. CDR1 is SNHLY and CDR2 is FYNNEI in the germline V gene. With 9 bases removed from V and 4 bases from J, the gap between germline ends came to 12 bases. The CDR3 is CASLYSGTGELFF. Written as DNA, the CDR3 is TGTGCCAGTCTCTACAGTGGCACCGGGGAGCTGTTTTTT.

This clonotype was counted ten times or more. V gene TRBV12-3 or TRBV12-4 combines with J gene TRBJ2-5, with TRBD2 matching over 11 bases. The CDR3 is made up of 17 amino acids. The trim removed 4 bases at V and 2 bases at J, leaving 9 bases unmatched. The DNA of the CDR3 is TGTGCCAGCAGTTCTCCCGGGACTAGCGGAAAACAAGAGACCCAGTACTTC. The encoded protein is CASSSPGTSGKQETQYF.

The CDR3 DNA follows: TGTGCCAGCAGCACAGGGGTAAGGCAAGAGACCCAGTACTTC. This codes for CASSTGVRQETQYF. This chain uses TRBV6-1 with TRBJ2-5; 7 positions match TRBD1. Germline V gene lookup returns CDR1 MNHNS and CDR2 SASEGT. The CDR3 length is 14 residues. V trimming: 6 bases; J trimming: 2 bases; junction bases outside the gene matches: 6.

Details on this clonotype: This may come from a read error, since a much larger clone is one base off. This chain connects TRBV5-1 to TRBJ2-1, with 7 nucleotides matching TRBD1. Germline-derived CDR1 and CDR2 are SGHRS and YFSETQ. CDR3 length equals 15 residues. Unmatched junction bases numbered 11, after V lost 5 bases and J lost 6 bases. CDR3 sequence: CASSRPGQRFNEQFF. CDR3 sequence (DNA): TGCGCCAGCAGTCGTCCGGGACAGAGATTCAATGAGCAGTTCTTC.